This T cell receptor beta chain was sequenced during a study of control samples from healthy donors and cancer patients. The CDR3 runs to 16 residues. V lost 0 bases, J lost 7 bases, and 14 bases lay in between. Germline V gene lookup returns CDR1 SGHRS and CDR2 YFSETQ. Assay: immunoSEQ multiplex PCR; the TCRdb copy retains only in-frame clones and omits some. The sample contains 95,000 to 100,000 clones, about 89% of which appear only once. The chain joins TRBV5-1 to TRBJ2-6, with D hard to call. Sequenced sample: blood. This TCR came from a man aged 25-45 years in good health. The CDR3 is CASSLDYLRRANVLTF. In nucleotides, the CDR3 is TGCGCCAGCAGCTTGGATTACCTGCGAAGAGCCAACGTCCTGACTTTC.